This T cell receptor (beta chain) is from a study of blood T cell repertoires in COVID-19 (dated by TCRdb to the early 2020s). As for the study more broadly: Samples covering the acute and convalescent phases of COVID-19 were provided by collaborators in the United States, Italy and Spain. Where available, HLA class I and class II types were taken from metadata supplied by the sample provider and were not determined by assay-based typing. The prospective study material was composed of cDNA or gDNA derived from T cells, B-cell-depleted T cells, or PBMCs. A de-identified subject ID, COVID-19 status, age in years and sex were almost always included in the sample metadata. The repertoires were released in a freely available public database intended as a resource for research on the immune response to SARS-CoV-2. Subjects who had been exposed to COVID-19, were actively infected with it, or had recovered from it provided the deeply sampled blood TCRbeta repertoires that made up the dataset. Samples were obtained from the ongoing ImmuneRACE study (first 160 participants) and from over 1,000 subjects provided by 6 global collaborators. The investigation overall reported the following: The quantity of clinical and demographic metadata differed by source and by participant and was supplied without curation.

The immunoSEQ Assay, a bias-controlled multiplex PCR, was used to amplify TCRbeta CDR3 regions from genomic DNA. The published analysis was carried out like this. The number of nucleated cells in each sample was estimated by amplification of reference gene primers within the assay. To quantify the absolute abundance of each unique TCRbeta CDR3 rearrangement, sequence reads were collapsed and filtered. For each sample, productive Simpson clonality was calculated by taking the square root of Simpson's diversity index across productive rearrangements. This is the immuneACCESS table as TCRdb keeps it, with only in-frame sequences that have V and J called. A part of the clones is gone; compared with another copy, unresolved V genes explain less than half, and the rest is unexplained. That table furnishes V, J and clone size, whereas the DNA furnished D and trimming. This sample has some 320,000 clones in its table, and approximately 91% of those were observed once. The top ten clones comprise about 4.2% of the sample.

Comment on this clone: What this receptor recognizes is not known. No qualities accompany the bases; no much larger clone lies one base away.

Enrolling through a virtual design, the prospective study's participants ranged in age from roughly 18 to 100 years and lived across around 25 United States geographic areas. Cohort assignment in the prospective study relied on participant-reported clinical history from a screening survey and a study questionnaire. Exposed participants were defined as having been in contact with someone with a PCR-confirmed or clinician-diagnosed COVID-19 case within 2 weeks of study entry. Mobile phlebotomists in the prospective study collected whole blood, serum and a nasopharyngeal or oropharyngeal swab from every participant. Prospective study participants could optionally give additional blood draws and questionnaires over an approximately 2-month period. Before DNA extraction, prospective study blood samples were shipped either frozen or at room temperature. Based on the germline V gene (reference sequence), the CDR1 and CDR2 sequences are LGHDT and YNNKEL. The CDR3 starts with the cysteine, ends with the phenylalanine, and has 13 residues. The sequence is cut down to CDR3 DNA, 39 bases in frame from base 1. V is clipped by 8 bases and J by 4 bases, and the sequence between their germline boundaries is 14 bases long.

Sequenced input: PBMCs or T cells enriched from blood (not recorded which). The receptor was derived from a woman in her 30s who had been exposed to COVID-19. The chain uses TRBV3-1 (or the pseudogene TRBV3-2) and TRBJ1-1, with the D gene too uncertain to name. The CDR3 in this case is CASQFGLLTEAFF. The sequence in DNA is TGTGCCAGCCAATTTGGGCTGCTCACTGAAGCTTTCTTT.